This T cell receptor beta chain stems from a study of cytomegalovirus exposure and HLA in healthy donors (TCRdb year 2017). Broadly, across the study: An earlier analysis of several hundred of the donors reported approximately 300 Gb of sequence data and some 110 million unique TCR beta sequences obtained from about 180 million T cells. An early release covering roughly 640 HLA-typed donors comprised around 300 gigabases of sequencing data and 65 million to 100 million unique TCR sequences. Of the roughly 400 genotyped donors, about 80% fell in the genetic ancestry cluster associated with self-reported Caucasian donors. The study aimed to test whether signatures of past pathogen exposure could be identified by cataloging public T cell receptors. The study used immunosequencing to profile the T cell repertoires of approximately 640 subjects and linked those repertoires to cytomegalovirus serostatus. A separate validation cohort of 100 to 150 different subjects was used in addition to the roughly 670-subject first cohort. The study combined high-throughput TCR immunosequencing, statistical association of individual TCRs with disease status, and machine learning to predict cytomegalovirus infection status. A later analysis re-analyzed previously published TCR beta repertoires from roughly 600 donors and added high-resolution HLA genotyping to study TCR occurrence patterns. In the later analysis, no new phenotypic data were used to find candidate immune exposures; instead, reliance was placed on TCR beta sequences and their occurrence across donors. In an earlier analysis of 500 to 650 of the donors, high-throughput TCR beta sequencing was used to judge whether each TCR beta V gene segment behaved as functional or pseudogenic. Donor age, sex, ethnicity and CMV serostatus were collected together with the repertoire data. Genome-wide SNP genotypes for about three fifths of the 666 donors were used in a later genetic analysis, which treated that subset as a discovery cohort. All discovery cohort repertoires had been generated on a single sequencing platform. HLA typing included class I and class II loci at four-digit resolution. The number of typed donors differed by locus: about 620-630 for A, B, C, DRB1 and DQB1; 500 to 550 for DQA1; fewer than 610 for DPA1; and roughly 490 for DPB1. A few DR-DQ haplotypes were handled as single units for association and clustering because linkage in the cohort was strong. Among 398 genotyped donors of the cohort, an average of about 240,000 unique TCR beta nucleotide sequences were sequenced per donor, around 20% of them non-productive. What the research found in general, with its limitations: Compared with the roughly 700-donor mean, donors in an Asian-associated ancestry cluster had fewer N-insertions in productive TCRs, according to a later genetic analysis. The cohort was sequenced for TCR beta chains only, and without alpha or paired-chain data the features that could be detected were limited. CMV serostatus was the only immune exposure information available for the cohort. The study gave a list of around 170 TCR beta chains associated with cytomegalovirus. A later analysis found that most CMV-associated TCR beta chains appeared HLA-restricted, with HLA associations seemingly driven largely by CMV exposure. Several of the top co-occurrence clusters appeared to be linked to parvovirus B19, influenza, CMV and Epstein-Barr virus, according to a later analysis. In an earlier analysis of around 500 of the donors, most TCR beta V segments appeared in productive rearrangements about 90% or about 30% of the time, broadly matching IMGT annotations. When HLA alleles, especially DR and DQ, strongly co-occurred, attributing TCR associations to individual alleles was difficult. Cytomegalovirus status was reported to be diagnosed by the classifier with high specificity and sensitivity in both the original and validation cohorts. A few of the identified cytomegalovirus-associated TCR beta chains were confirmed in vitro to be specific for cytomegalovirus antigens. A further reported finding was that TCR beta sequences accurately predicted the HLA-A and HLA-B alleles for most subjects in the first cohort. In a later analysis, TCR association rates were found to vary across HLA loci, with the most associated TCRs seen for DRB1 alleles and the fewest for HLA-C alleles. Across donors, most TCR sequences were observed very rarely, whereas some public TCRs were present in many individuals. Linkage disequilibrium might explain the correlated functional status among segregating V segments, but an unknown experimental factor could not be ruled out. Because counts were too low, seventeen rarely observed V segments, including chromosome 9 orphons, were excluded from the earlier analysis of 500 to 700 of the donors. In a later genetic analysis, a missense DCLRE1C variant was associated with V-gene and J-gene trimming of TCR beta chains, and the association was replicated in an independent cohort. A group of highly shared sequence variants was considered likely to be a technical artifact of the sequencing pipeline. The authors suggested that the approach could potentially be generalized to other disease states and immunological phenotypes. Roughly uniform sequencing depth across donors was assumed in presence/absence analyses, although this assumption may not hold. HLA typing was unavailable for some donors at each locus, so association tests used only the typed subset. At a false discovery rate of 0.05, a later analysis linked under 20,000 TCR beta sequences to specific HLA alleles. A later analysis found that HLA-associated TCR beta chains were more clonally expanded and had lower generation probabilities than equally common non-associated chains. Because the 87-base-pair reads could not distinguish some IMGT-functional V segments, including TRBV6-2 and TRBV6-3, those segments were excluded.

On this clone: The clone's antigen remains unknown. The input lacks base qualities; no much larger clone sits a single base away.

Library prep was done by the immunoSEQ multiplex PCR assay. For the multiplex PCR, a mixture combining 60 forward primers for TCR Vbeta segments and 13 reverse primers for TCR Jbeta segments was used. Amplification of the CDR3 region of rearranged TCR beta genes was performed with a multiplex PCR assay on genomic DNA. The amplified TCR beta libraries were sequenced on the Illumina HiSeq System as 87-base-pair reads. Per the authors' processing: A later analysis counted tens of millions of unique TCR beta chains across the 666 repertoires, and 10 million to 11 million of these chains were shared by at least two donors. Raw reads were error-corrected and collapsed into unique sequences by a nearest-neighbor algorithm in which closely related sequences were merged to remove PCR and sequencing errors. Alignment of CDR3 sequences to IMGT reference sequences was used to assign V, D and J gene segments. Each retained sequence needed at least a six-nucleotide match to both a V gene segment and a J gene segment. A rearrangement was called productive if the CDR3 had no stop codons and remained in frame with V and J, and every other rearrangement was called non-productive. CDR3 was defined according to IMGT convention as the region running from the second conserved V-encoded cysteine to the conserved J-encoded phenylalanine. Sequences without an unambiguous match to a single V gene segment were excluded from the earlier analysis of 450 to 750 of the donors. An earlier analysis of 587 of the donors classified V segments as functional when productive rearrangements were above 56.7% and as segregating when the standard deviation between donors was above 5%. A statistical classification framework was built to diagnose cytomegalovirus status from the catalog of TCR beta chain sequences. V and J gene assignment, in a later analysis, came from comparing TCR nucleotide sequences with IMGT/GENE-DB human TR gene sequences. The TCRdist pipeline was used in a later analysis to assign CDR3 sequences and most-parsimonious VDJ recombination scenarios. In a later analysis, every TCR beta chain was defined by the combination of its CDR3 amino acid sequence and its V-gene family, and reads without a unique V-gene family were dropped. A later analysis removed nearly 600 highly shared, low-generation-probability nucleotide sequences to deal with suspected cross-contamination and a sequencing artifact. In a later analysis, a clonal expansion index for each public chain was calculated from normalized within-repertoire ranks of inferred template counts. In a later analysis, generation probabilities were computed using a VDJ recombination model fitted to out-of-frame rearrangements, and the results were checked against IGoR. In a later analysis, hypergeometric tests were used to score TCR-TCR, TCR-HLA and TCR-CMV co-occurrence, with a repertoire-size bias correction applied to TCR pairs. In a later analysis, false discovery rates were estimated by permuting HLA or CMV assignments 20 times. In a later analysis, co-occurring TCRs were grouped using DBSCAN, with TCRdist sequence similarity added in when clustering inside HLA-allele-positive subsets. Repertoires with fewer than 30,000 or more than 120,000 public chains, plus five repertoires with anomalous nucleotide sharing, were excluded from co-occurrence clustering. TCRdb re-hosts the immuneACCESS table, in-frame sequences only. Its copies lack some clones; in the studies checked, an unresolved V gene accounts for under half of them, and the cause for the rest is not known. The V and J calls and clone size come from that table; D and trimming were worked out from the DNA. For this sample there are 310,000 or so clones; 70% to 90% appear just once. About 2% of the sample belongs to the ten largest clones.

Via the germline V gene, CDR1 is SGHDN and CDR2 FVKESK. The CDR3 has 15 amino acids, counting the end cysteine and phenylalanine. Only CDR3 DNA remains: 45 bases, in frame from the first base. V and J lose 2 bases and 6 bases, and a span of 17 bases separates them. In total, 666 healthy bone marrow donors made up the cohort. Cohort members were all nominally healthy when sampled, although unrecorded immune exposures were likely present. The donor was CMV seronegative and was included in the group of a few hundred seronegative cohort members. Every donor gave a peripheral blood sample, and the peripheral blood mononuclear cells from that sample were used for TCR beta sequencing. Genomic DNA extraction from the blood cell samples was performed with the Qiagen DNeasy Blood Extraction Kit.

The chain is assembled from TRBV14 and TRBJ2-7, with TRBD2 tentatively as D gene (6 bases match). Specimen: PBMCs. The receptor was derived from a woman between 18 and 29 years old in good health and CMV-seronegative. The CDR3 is CASSQTGTPVSEQYF. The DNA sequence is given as TGTGCCAGCAGCCAAACCGGGACTCCAGTAAGCGAGCAGTACTTC.